The 30 T cell receptor beta chains reported below all come from one sample, sequenced in a study of regulatory T cells in long-lasting Graves disease. Documented time point: persistent/refractory GD, antithyroid drugs over 5 years with positive TRAb. Preparation of the TCR library used RNA extracted from PBMCs. Library construction for TCR beta used iRepertoire HTBI primers and Arm-PCR of CDR3 regions. TCRdb recomputed calls from the multiplex PCR reads with MiXCR, one row per CDR3 protein. The profile shows around 300,000 distinct CDR3 sequences, approximately 20% of them singletons. The source material was peripheral blood mononuclear cells (PBMCs), sampled when the disease was refractory, from a patient treated with antithyroid drugs. These receptors all stem from a female donor with Graves disease.

This clonotype occurred a few times. A single base separates this from a much larger clone, so it may be a read error. V usage is TRBV28 and J usage is TRBJ1-6, with a possible D match to TRBD1 (6 bases). The CDR3 runs to 16 residues. Germline-derived CDR1 and CDR2 are MDHEN and SYDVKM. The CDR3 DNA reads TGTGCCAGCGGTTTCTGGGGGGGGCAGAAAATATCACCCCTCCACTTT. Translated, it gives CASGFWGGQKISPLHF.

This clonotype was seen only a few times. This sequence joins TRBV11-2 and TRBJ1-2, with D possibly matching TRBD1 (5 bases). The germline V gene has CDR1 SGHAT and CDR2 FQNNGV. V was pared by 5 bases and J by 8 bases, with 15 bases between. The CDR3 is 13 amino acids. The CDR3 sequence is CASSPGHFLGYTF. Here the CDR3 DNA reads TGTGCCAGCAGCCCTGGACATTTTTTGGGCTACACCTTC.

The table lists this clonotype with many counts. The V gene is TRBV9, the J gene TRBJ1-6, with a possible D match to TRBD1 (6 bases). Germline assignment: CDR1 SGDLS and CDR2 YYNGEE. The CDR3 loop spans 14 amino acids. Trimming removed 3 bases at V and 7 bases at J, with 11 bases between. The CDR3 region has the DNA TGTGCCAGCAGCGCTAGGGGGGAGAATTCACCCCTCCACTTT. It codes for CASSARGENSPLHF.

This clonotype was counted at least ten times. The chain links TRBV12-3 or TRBV12-4 to TRBJ1-2; no clear D. This CDR3 is built from 12 residues. The germline V and J ends were trimmed by 2 bases and 8 bases, with 9 bases remaining between them. Here the CDR3 DNA reads TGTGCCAGCAGTTTATCTGGGAGCGGCTACACCTTC. As protein: CASSLSGSGYTF.

Only a few counts were recorded for this clonotype. CDR3 residues: CASSEPYGYTF. CDR3 DNA: TGTGCCAGCAGCGAACCCTATGGCTACACCTTC. This rearrangement joins TRBV7-2 to TRBJ1-2; the D is unclear. V shed 5 bases and J shed 4 bases, with 5 bases lying between them. CDR3 size: 11 residues. CDR1 and CDR2 (germline): SGHTA, FQGNSA.

This clonotype was detected many times. The rearrangement uses TRBV28 and TRBJ2-7; D not certain. Germline CDR1 is MDHEN and CDR2 is SYDVKM. V lost 6 bases and J lost 0, with 12 bases in between. This CDR3 spans 14 amino acids. The CDR3 sequence: CASSRDSLSYEQYF. CDR3 DNA sequence: TGTGCCAGCAGCCGAGACTCCCTCTCCTACGAGCAGTACTTC.

V and J are TRBV7-2 and TRBJ1-3; 8 bases are a match to TRBD1. The V and J ends lost 5 bases and 2 bases, in that order; junction bases with no gene match: 17. The germline V gene has CDR1 SGHTA and CDR2 FQGNSA. The CDR3 is 19 residues long. In nucleotides, the CDR3 is TGTGCCAGCAGCCCCCGGCCCGCGTTTCGGACAGGGACTGGAAACACCATATATTTT. Its protein product is CASSPRPAFRTGTGNTIYF.

The chain employs TRBV7-2 and TRBJ2-4; maybe TRBD2 (6 bases). V dropped 0 bases and J dropped 1 base, with 25 bases sitting between them. CDR1 is SGHTA, CDR2 FQGNSA, per germline. The CDR3 has 21 amino acids. CDR3 sequence: CASSLAYAGLRDSLAKNIQYF. In nucleotides, the CDR3 is TGTGCCAGCAGCTTAGCATACGCCGGCTTAAGGGACTCCCTGGCCAAAAACATTCAGTACTTC.

The chain couples TRBV7-8 to TRBJ2-2, with D unresolved. The CDR3 runs 13 residues. The germline CDR1 and CDR2 sequences are SGHVS and FQNEAQ. Trimming pared 7 bases from V and 5 bases from J, leaving 11 bases between. CDR3 nucleotides: TGTGCCAGCATCTACAGTTTAACCGGGGAGCTGTTTTTT. It specifies CASIYSLTGELFF.

The genes are TRBV27 and TRBJ1-4, with a possible D match to TRBD1 (5 bases). The CDR3 contains 14 residues. Per germline, CDR1 MNHEY and CDR2 SMNVEV (reference sequence). Between the trimmed V and J ends, which lost 5 bases and 7 bases, there was a span of 14 bases. The CDR3 nucleotides are TGTGCCAGCAGTCGGGTGGGGACGGGTGAAAAACTGTTTTTT. Its protein product is CASSRVGTGEKLFF.

The sample holds a few counts of this clonotype. The V and J genes are TRBV7-9 and TRBJ2-5; D perhaps matches TRBD1 (6 bases). The CDR3 has 14 amino acids. With 4 bases removed from V and 2 bases from J, the gap between germline ends came to 11 bases. Per the germline V gene, CDR1 is SEHNR and CDR2 is FQNEAQ (reference sequence). The CDR3 sequence is CASSSRQAQETQYF. In DNA, the CDR3 is TGTGCCAGCAGCTCGCGACAGGCACAAGAGACCCAGTACTTC.

The table lists this clonotype with many counts. The CDR3 coding sequence is TGCAGCGTAAGGCAGGATAGCAATCAGCCCCAGCATTTT. Its translation: CSVRQDSNQPQHF. The V call is TRBV29-1, the J call TRBJ1-5; D uncertain. Trimming cost V 6 bases and J 0 bases, with 9 bases left between them. The germline V gene encodes CDR1 SQVTM and CDR2 ANQGSEA. CDR3 length equals 13 residues. Full variable domain (outside the CDR3, taken from reference TRBV29-1 and TRBJ1-5): SAVISQKPSRDICQRGTSLTIQCQVDSQVTMMFWYRQQPGQSLTLIATANQGSEATYESGFVIDKFPISRPNLTFSTLTVSNMSPEDSSIYLCSVRQDSNQPQHFGDGTRLSIL.

This clonotype came up a few times. This chain joins TRBV4-2 and TRBJ2-2; 10 bases are shared with TRBD2. The germline V gene encodes CDR1 LGHNA and CDR2 YNFKEQ. This CDR3 region has 17 residues. The junction had 8 bases not matched to a gene; V was cut back by 0 bases and J by 7 bases. The CDR3 DNA reads TGTGCCAGCAGCCAAGAACCTAGCGGGAGTGGGATCGGGGAGCTGTTTTTT. Its protein product is CASSQEPSGSGIGELFF.

This clonotype was seen only a few times. This chain uses TRBV7-2 with TRBJ2-7, with 9 bases identical to TRBD1. The CDR3 runs 16 residues. The germline CDR1 and CDR2 sequences are SGHTA and FQGNSA. Trimming took 5 bases from V and 4 from J; bases not matched to a gene: 12. Here the CDR3 reads CASSPGQGLIGYEQYF. DNA of the CDR3: TGTGCCAGCAGCCCCGGACAGGGGCTAATTGGGTACGAGCAGTACTTC.

The V call is TRBV9, the J call TRBJ2-2, with 11 bases matching TRBD2. Germline V gene sequence: CDR1 SGDLS, CDR2 YYNGEE. The junction had 15 bases not matched to a gene; V was cut back by 3 bases and J by 5 bases. The CDR3 consists of 19 residues. CDR3 DNA: TGTGCCAGCAGCGCCCCACTAGCGGGAGTCGAACACGAAACCGGGGAGCTGTTTTTT. Encoded protein: CASSAPLAGVEHETGELFF.

DNA for the CDR3: TGCGCCAGCAGTGATGTGACTAGCGGGACTTACGAGCAGTACTTC. Residues: CASSDVTSGTYEQYF. The chain is built from TRBV10-2 and TRBJ2-7; TRBD2 matches 11 bases. The CDR3 runs to 15 residues. Trimming cost V 3 bases and J 4 bases; bases outside gene matches: 5. From germline, CDR1 is WSHSY and CDR2 SAAADI.

This clonotype was counted only a few times. The CDR3 sequence: CASTDPGSYEQYF. In DNA, the CDR3 is TGTGCCAGCACCGACCCGGGCTCCTACGAGCAGTACTTC. The V and J genes are TRBV11-2 and TRBJ2-7; D remains ambiguous. CDR1 and CDR2 from the germline V gene are SGHAT and FQNNGV. The CDR3 spans 13 residues. Trimming cost V 7 bases and J 0 bases, with 10 bases left between them.

There are a few counts of this clonotype. The V gene is TRBV28, the J gene TRBJ1-5; D call uncertain. Trimming took off 2 bases at V and 8 bases at J, with 16 bases between the two ends. Germline V gene data show CDR1 as MDHEN and CDR2 as SYDVKM. The CDR3 loop spans 15 amino acids. Written as DNA, the CDR3 is TGTGCCAGCAGTTTAAGTGGTTCAAGGTGGGAGCCCCAGCATTTT. It codes for CASSLSGSRWEPQHF.

This clonotype was found a few times. This chain links TRBV27 with TRBJ2-7; the D is unclear. This CDR3 has 13 residues. The V gene lost 5 bases and the J gene lost 7 bases, with 15 bases spanning the gap. In germline, CDR1 is MNHEY, CDR2 SMNVEV (reference sequence). CDR3 residues: CASSTQGTVEQYF. Written as DNA, the CDR3 is TGTGCCAGCAGTACCCAAGGTACGGTTGAGCAGTACTTC.

A note on this clonotype: This could be a read error, since a much larger clone is one nucleotide away. The gene calls are TRBV7-2 and TRBJ2-7; the D gene is possibly TRBD2 (5 bases). CDR1 is SGHTA and CDR2 is FQGNSA in the germline V gene. This CDR3 is built from 14 residues. The DNA for the CDR3 is TGTGCCAGCAGTTTCGCCGACTACCTCTACGAGCAGTGCTTC. Translating gives CASSFADYLYEQCF.

V and J are TRBV28 and TRBJ2-1; a possible D gene is TRBD1 (6 bases). Germline-derived CDR1 and CDR2 are MDHEN and SYDVKM. The CDR3 runs 13 residues. V was trimmed by 7 bases and J by 4 bases, leaving 11 bases between them. CDR3 sequence reads: CASTGARYNEQFF. The CDR3 DNA follows: TGTGCCAGCACAGGGGCTCGGTACAATGAGCAGTTCTTC.

This clonotype occurred many times. This chain uses TRBV28 with TRBJ1-6; TRBD1 matches at 7 bases. Germline values: CDR1 MDHEN, CDR2 SYDVKM. V lost 1 base and J lost 5; bases outside the gene matches: 5. The CDR3 is made up of 16 amino acids. The CDR3 nucleotides are TGTGCCAGCAGTTTATCGACAGGGCTCAATAATTCACCCCTCCACTTT. This translates into CASSLSTGLNNSPLHF.

This clonotype has more than one count but fewer than ten. This chain uses TRBV27 with TRBJ1-3; D is undetermined. The V gene's germline CDR1 is MNHEY and CDR2 SMNVEV (reference sequence). V was cut by 4 bases and J by 8 bases, with 15 bases left in between. The length of the CDR3 is 14 residues. The CDR3 spells CASSSGVFRDTIYF. The CDR3 bases are TGTGCCAGCAGTTCGGGTGTGTTTAGGGACACCATATATTTT.

This clonotype has a handful of counts. The CDR3 bases are TGTGCCAGCAGCAGCGACAGGGCGGACGAGCAGTACTTC. This gives the protein CASSSDRADEQYF. V gene TRBV7-3 combines with J gene TRBJ2-7; 7 bases match TRBD1. CDR3 length: 13 amino acids. V lost 5 bases to trimming and J lost 5 bases; unmatched junction nucleotides: 6. CDR1 is SGHTA, CDR2 FQGTGA, per germline.

Ten or more counts support this clonotype. A junction end diverges from the germline sequence, so it may reflect a read error. V usage is TRBV5-1 and J usage is TRBJ1-1; D not resolved. The CDR3 extends over 12 amino acids. From germline, CDR1 is SGHRS and CDR2 YFSETQ. The CDR3 loop reads CASSYQNTEAFF. CDR3 bases: TGTGCCAGCAGTTATCAGAACACTGAAGCTTTCTTT. Looking up the rest from reference TRBV5-1 and TRBJ1-1 gives the full variable domain: KAGVTQTPRYLIKTRGQQVTLSCSPISGHRSVSWYQQTPGQGLQFLFEYFSETQRNKGNFPGRFSGRQFSNSRSEMNVSTLELGDSALYLCASSYQNTEAFFGQGTRLTVV.

This clonotype showed up just a few times. V and J are TRBV30 and TRBJ1-1; D uncertain. CDR3 length equals 13 residues. CDR1 GTSNPN and CDR2 SVGIG come from the germline V gene (reference sequence). V was pared by 8 bases and J by 1 base, with 14 bases between. CDR3 DNA sequence: TGTGCCGGTGTGGTGACGACGAACACTGAAGCTTTCTTT. It yields the protein CAGVVTTNTEAFF. Together with reference TRBV30 and TRBJ1-1, the CDR3 gives the full variable domain: SQTIHQWPATLVQPVGSPLSLECTVEGTSNPNLYWYRQAAGRGLQLLFYSVGIGQISSEVPQNLSASRPQDRQFILSSKKLLLSDSGFYLCAGVVTTNTEAFFGQGTRLTVV.

This clonotype occurred many times. The chain recombines TRBV28 with TRBJ2-4; the D gene is possibly TRBD1 (6 bases). With 6 bases removed from V and 4 bases from J, the gap between germline ends came to 19 bases. In germline, CDR1 is MDHEN, CDR2 SYDVKM. The CDR3 runs 16 residues. CDR3 bases: TGTGCCAGCAGCAGATTCAGGGGCTACGGAAAAAACATTCAGTACTTC. Translated: CASSRFRGYGKNIQYF. The entire variable domain, with the rest obtained from reference TRBV28 and TRBJ2-4, is as follows: DVKVTQSSRYLVKRTGEKVFLECVQDMDHENMFWYRQDPGLGLRLIYFSYDVKMKEKGDIPEGYSVSREKKERFSLILESASTNQTSMYLCASSRFRGYGKNIQYFGAGTRLSVL.

There are many counts of this clonotype. J is TRBJ1-5 and V is TRBV6-1; D is ambiguous. V was cut by 8 bases and J by 7 bases, with 0 bases left in between. Germline CDR1 is MNHNS and CDR2 is SASEGT. This CDR3 comprises 8 residues. The CDR3 DNA is TGTGCCAGCCAGCCCCAGCATTTT. This encodes CASQPQHF.

This clonotype has ten or more counts. This chain links TRBV2 with TRBJ1-4, with 9 nucleotides matching TRBD1. J lost 8 bases, V lost 6 bases, and 7 bases had no gene match. Germline values: CDR1 SNHLY, CDR2 FYNNEI. The CDR3 extends over 14 amino acids. This chain's CDR3 is CASSTGTGYEKLFF. In DNA form, the CDR3 reads TGTGCCAGCAGCACCGGGACAGGGTACGAAAAACTGTTTTTT. The variable domain in full, with the rest retrieved from reference TRBV2 and TRBJ1-4, is EPEVTQTPSHQVTQMGQEVILRCVPISNHLYFYWYRQILGQKVEFLVSFYNNEISEKSEIFDDQFSVERPDGSNFTLKIRSTKLEDSAMYFCASSTGTGYEKLFFGSGTQLSVL.

This clonotype was counted many times. V is TRBV30 and J is TRBJ1-1; no clear D gene. Germline CDR1 reads GTSNPN; CDR2 reads SVGIG (reference sequence). The V and J ends lost 0 bases and 3 bases respectively, with 8 bases between them. CDR3 length: 13 residues. In DNA form, the CDR3 reads TGTGCCTGGAGTGTACGGTTGGACACTGAAGCTTTCTTT. This sequence encodes CAWSVRLDTEAFF.